This T cell receptor (beta chain) appears in the sequencing data of a study of identical twins. Study-wide results and caveats: The abundant beta clonotypes from cord blood had fewer insertions, and memory repertoires had none of this.

Via MiXCR, TCRdb re-called the 5' RACE reads, giving one row per CDR3 protein. The data contain hundreds of thousands of distinct CDR3 sequences, 12% of them singletons. On this clonotype itself: The antigen is undetermined.

The same specimen was also included in a second study, on yellow fever vaccine responses in identical twins.

The receptor comes from a woman aged 18-30 years in good health. The sequencing input was CD8+ T cells sorted from blood.

The CDR3 DNA follows: TGTGCCAGCACCGACGACCACTCCTACGAGCAGTACTTC. This gives the protein CASTDDHSYEQYF. The V gene is TRBV6-2 or TRBV6-3, the J gene TRBJ2-7; D gene uncertain. The V and J ends lost 7 bases and 0 bases respectively, with 10 bases between them. The V gene's germline CDR1 is MNHEY and CDR2 SVGEGT. The CDR3 has 13 amino acids.